These T cell receptor beta chains were read from a single sample in a study of response to subunit inactivated influenza vaccine. One entry per CDR3 protein, called by TCRdb with MiXCR from the RT-PCR reads. Among 490,000 or so distinct CDR3 sequences listed, approximately 7.1% were seen once. The sequencing here drew on PBMCs from blood, taken about 24 months after vaccination. All receptors derive from a man aged 45-69 years who received an inactivated influenza vaccine. Both conserved end residues are part of each CDR3. The D gene is left open where the match is weak. The size of a clone is reported for some rows only, either as once, few or many, or as a class for expanded clones.

d_call j_call v_call clone_size cdr3_aa cdr3_nt
- TRBJ1-1 TRBV5-1 many CASSLDRADTEAFF TGCGCCAGCAGCTTGGACAGGGCCGACACTGAAGCTTTCTTT
- TRBJ2-3 TRBV15 - CATSRTRPNYTDTQYF TGTGCCACCAGCAGGACTAGACCTAACTACACAGATACGCAGTATTTT
- TRBJ2-1 TRBV12-3/TRBV12-4 few CASSDTRRAMHPFF TGTGCCAGCAGTGATACCCGGAGGGCCATGCACCCGTTCTTC
TRBD2 TRBJ2-1 TRBV4-1 - CASSQDYRGENEQFF TGCGCCAGCAGCCAAGATTATCGGGGGGAGAATGAGCAGTTCTTC
- TRBJ1-2 TRBV5-1 few CASSLLVTGYGYTF TGCGCCAGCAGCTTGCTAGTGACAGGCTATGGCTACACCTTC
- TRBJ2-7 TRBV29-1 few CSVARSQGYEQYF TGCAGCGTTGCAAGGTCTCAGGGATACGAGCAGTACTTC
TRBD2 TRBJ2-3 TRBV15 few CATSRTIAGGPDTQYF TGTGCCACCAGCAGGACTATAGCGGGGGGGCCAGATACGCAGTATTTT
TRBD2 TRBJ2-7 TRBV3-1 few CASSQDLAGGITYEQYF TGTGCCAGCAGCCAAGATCTAGCGGGGGGGATAACCTACGAGCAGTACTTC
TRBD2 TRBJ2-4 TRBV5-5 few CASSREVKNIQYF TGTGCCAGCAGCCGGGAGGTCAAAAACATTCAGTACTTC
TRBD1 TRBJ1-4 TRBV5-1 many CASSLLGQGNEKLFF TGCGCCAGCAGCCTCCTGGGACAGGGGAATGAAAAACTGTTTTTT
TRBD2 TRBJ2-1 TRBV24-1 few CATSTIAGGLNEQFF TGTGCCACCAGTACGATAGCGGGAGGGCTCAATGAGCAGTTCTTC
- TRBJ2-3 TRBV7-2 - CASSRQTDTQYF TGTGCCAGCAGCAGACAGACAGATACGCAGTATTTT
TRBD1 TRBJ1-1 TRBV5-1 many CASSSGTGATEAFF TGCGCCAGCAGCTCGGGCACAGGGGCGACTGAAGCTTTCTTT
TRBD2 TRBJ2-2 TRBV4-3 few CASSQGGVRNTGELFF TGCGCCAGCAGCCAGGGGGGGGTTCGGAACACCGGGGAGCTGTTTTTT
TRBD1 TRBJ2-7 TRBV5-1 - CASSLDPQTGSEQYF TGCGCCAGCAGCTTGGACCCTCAGACAGGGTCCGAGCAGTACTTC
TRBD1 TRBJ2-7 TRBV29-1 many CSVEDDAGQGVYEQYF TGCAGCGTTGAAGATGATGCGGGACAGGGAGTCTACGAGCAGTACTTC
TRBD1 TRBJ1-2 TRBV24-1 many CATSDPRQGYGYTF TGTGCCACCAGTGATCCCAGACAGGGGTATGGCTACACCTTC
- TRBJ1-1 TRBV12-3/TRBV12-4 - CASSQGMGTEAFF TGTGCCAGCAGTCAGGGAATGGGCACTGAAGCTTTCTTT
TRBD2 TRBJ2-7 TRBV10-3 many CAISESTSGGDEQYF TGTGCCATCAGTGAGTCAACTAGCGGGGGTGACGAGCAGTACTTC
- TRBJ2-2 TRBV7-3 - CASSPTPGTNTGELFF TGTGCCAGCAGCCCGACCCCCGGGACTAACACCGGGGAGCTGTTTTTT
- TRBJ2-7 TRBV5-1 many CASSSLAGGDEQYF TGCGCCAGCAGCTCTCTAGCTGGAGGGGACGAGCAGTACTTC
- TRBJ1-2 TRBV12-3/TRBV12-4 many CASRGSEARGYTF TGTGCCAGCAGGGGGAGCGAGGCGCGAGGCTACACCTTC
TRBD2 TRBJ2-1 TRBV6-1 - CASSLGLPIYNEQFF TGTGCCAGCAGCCTGGGACTACCTATCTACAATGAGCAGTTCTTC
- TRBJ1-1 TRBV4-3 many CASSQDLGNTEAFF TGCGCCAGCAGCCAAGACTTAGGGAACACTGAAGCTTTCTTT
- TRBJ2-2 TRBV10-3 - CAISTSSNTGELFF TGTGCCATCAGTACTAGTTCGAACACCGGGGAGCTGTTTTTT
- TRBJ1-3 TRBV12-3/TRBV12-4 many CASRTTDSGNTIYF TGTGCCAGCAGAACGACAGACTCTGGAAACACCATATATTTT
TRBD2 TRBJ2-5 TRBV27 few CASSLYLAGGPGTQYF TGTGCCAGCAGTTTATATCTAGCGGGGGGGCCGGGGACCCAGTACTTC
- TRBJ2-5 TRBV27 few CASTVSETQYF TGTGCCAGCACGGTTTCGGAGACCCAGTACTTC
- TRBJ1-5 TRBV20-1 few CSARDERGGIQPQHF TGCAGTGCTAGAGATGAAAGGGGGGGCATCCAGCCCCAGCATTTT
TRBD2 TRBJ2-7 TRBV20-1 many CSASGGLAGGGNSYEQYF TGCAGTGCTAGCGGGGGACTAGCGGGAGGGGGAAACTCCTACGAGCAGTACTTC
- TRBJ2-2 TRBV29-1 few CSVELVGAGELFF TGCAGCGTTGAGTTAGTCGGCGCCGGGGAGCTGTTTTTT
TRBD1 TRBJ2-2 TRBV3-1 once CASSQPGTGNTGELFF TGTGCCAGCAGCCAACCCGGGACAGGGAACACCGGGGAGCTGTTTTTT
- TRBJ1-5 TRBV28 few CASRGAATGGNQPQHF TGTGCCAGCAGGGGAGCGGCTACGGGGGGCAATCAGCCCCAGCATTTT
TRBD1 TRBJ2-2 TRBV30 few CAWTRDRYTGELFF TGTGCCTGGACCCGGGACAGGTACACCGGGGAGCTGTTTTTT
- TRBJ1-3 TRBV2 - CASRQDNSGNTIYF TGTGCCAGCAGGCAGGACAACTCTGGAAACACCATATATTTT
- TRBJ1-2 TRBV20-1 many CSAPSQDFYGYTF TGCAGTGCCCCCTCGCAGGATTTCTATGGCTACACCTTC
- TRBJ2-7 TRBV29-1 few CSVGHVEDEQYF TGCAGCGTGGGACATGTCGAGGACGAGCAGTACTTC
- TRBJ1-1 TRBV10-3 few CAISDRRVTEAFF TGTGCCATCAGTGACAGGAGGGTCACTGAAGCTTTCTTT
- TRBJ1-1 TRBV11-2 many CASSFVVNTEAFF TGTGCCAGCAGCTTTGTTGTGAACACTGAAGCTTTCTTT
TRBD1 TRBJ1-5 TRBV12-3/TRBV12-4 - CASSFSGQGGQPQHF TGTGCCAGCAGTTTTTCGGGACAGGGCGGCCAGCCCCAGCATTTT
- TRBJ2-3 TRBV20-1 many CSAIRGRDYYTDTQYF TGCAGTGCTATCCGGGGTAGAGATTACTACACAGATACGCAGTATTTT
- TRBJ2-7 TRBV6-1 few CASRVTGSSYEQYF TGTGCCAGCAGAGTCACAGGTTCTTCCTACGAGCAGTACTTC
- TRBJ1-6 TRBV4-3 few CASSQDLNSPLHF TGCGCCAGCAGCCAAGACTTAAATTCACCCCTCCACTTT
- TRBJ2-5 TRBV4-3 few CASSQQGLQETQYF TGCGCCAGCAGCCAACAGGGGCTACAAGAGACCCAGTACTTC
- TRBJ2-1 TRBV12-3/TRBV12-4 many CASSLAGGNEQFF TGTGCCAGCAGTTTGGCCGGTGGGAATGAGCAGTTCTTC
- TRBJ2-7 TRBV28 few CASSVSGMLSYEQYF TGTGCCAGCAGTGTTAGCGGAATGCTCTCCTACGAGCAGTACTTC
- TRBJ2-5 TRBV24-1 many CATSDGGVKTQYF TGTGCCACCAGTGATGGGGGAGTGAAGACCCAGTACTTC
TRBD1 TRBJ1-1 TRBV5-1 many CASSSQDRGTEAFF TGCGCCAGCAGCTCCCAGGACAGGGGCACTGAAGCTTTCTTT
TRBD1 TRBJ2-7 TRBV5-6 - CASSVGQFLYEQYF TGTGCCAGCAGCGTGGGACAGTTTCTCTACGAGCAGTACTTC
- TRBJ1-2 TRBV7-9 - CASSLGYQGGYTF TGTGCCAGCAGCTTAGGGTACCAAGGGGGCTACACCTTC
- TRBJ2-1 TRBV12-3/TRBV12-4 many CASSSLRDRVVSGKRNEQFF TGTGCCAGCAGCTCCTTACGGGACAGGGTAGTTAGCGGGAAACGGAATGAGCAGTTCTTC
- TRBJ1-2 TRBV25-1 - CASSEYKGGMGGYTF TGTGCCAGCAGTGAATATAAGGGTGGGATGGGAGGCTACACCTTC
TRBD1 TRBJ1-5 TRBV12-3/TRBV12-4 few CASSGQAPYQPQHF TGTGCCAGCAGTGGACAGGCGCCTTATCAGCCCCAGCATTTT
- TRBJ1-1 TRBV28 few CASSFMGANTEAFF TGTGCCAGCAGTTTTATGGGGGCAAACACTGAAGCTTTCTTT
TRBD2 TRBJ2-2 TRBV5-1 few CASSWKPAGGGTGELFF TGCGCCAGCAGCTGGAAGCCAGCGGGAGGGGGCACCGGGGAGCTGTTTTTT
TRBD2 TRBJ2-7 TRBV10-3 - CAISVAASGKMAYEQYF TGTGCCATCAGTGTAGCGGCTAGCGGGAAGATGGCCTACGAGCAGTACTTC
- TRBJ2-7 TRBV5-5 - CASSLAAGSVYEQYF TGTGCCAGCAGCTTGGCGGCAGGGTCAGTCTACGAGCAGTACTTC
TRBD2 TRBJ2-1 TRBV3-1 many CASSQDSSGGSNEQFF TGTGCCAGCAGCCAAGATTCTAGCGGGGGCTCTAATGAGCAGTTCTTC
- TRBJ2-6 TRBV7-2 - CASSARGPVGANVLTF TGTGCCAGCAGCGCCCGGGGGCCTGTGGGGGCCAACGTCCTGACTTTC